The clone carrying this TCR beta chain has a count of ten or more. Symptoms, serum thyroxine and TRAb, thyroid ultrasound, and orbital computed tomography formed the diagnostic basis. The source of the sample is a study of Graves' ophthalmopathy and Graves' hyperthyroidism. The CDR3 runs 14 residues. Germline-derived CDR1 and CDR2 are KGHDR and SFDVKD. Trimming left V 5 bases short and J 6 bases short, with 10 bases between. The TCR beta CDR3 regions underwent amplification from RNA transcripts. First-round RT-PCR relied on HTBI primers, and a second-round multiplex PCR came next. TCRdb used MiXCR to reprocess the multiplex PCR reads, holding one entry per CDR3 protein. The sample has roughly 400,000 distinct CDR3 sequences; approximately 20% are singletons.

The rearrangement uses TRBV24-1 and TRBJ1-6; D is undetermined. The source of this sequence is a woman younger than 30 with Graves' ophthalmopathy. Sequenced sample: peripheral blood. The CDR3 DNA follows: TGTGCCACCAGTGCAAGATCGAGTAATTCACCCCTCCACTTT. It encodes CATSARSSNSPLHF.